This record looks at one T cell receptor beta chain sequence and its context. Its antigen is not identified. The sample is drawn from a study of cytomegalovirus exposure and HLA in healthy donors. Study-level findings and limits: Only CMV serostatus was available as immune exposure information.

Primers included in the PCR were 60 Vbeta and 13 Jbeta primers. Sequencing was performed with immunoSEQ multiplex PCR; in TCRdb, only in-frame clones are kept and a portion is missing. The sample lists some 100,000 clones; roughly 80% were seen once. Trimming took 4 bases from V and 2 from J; bases not matched to a gene: 3. Germline lookup yields CDR1 LGHNA and CDR2 YSLEER. This CDR3 region has 16 residues. The TCR comes from a male donor in good health and CMV-seropositive. V is TRBV4-3 and J is TRBJ2-3; the match to TRBD2 covers 13 bases. The sequenced material came from PBMCs. DNA of the CDR3: TGCGCCAGCAGCCCGGGACTAGCGGGGCACACAGATACGCAGTATTTT. Its protein product is CASSPGLAGHTDTQYF.